This record looks at one T cell receptor beta chain sequence and its context. Its cognate antigen has yet to be identified. The record has no base qualities; no much larger clone is one base away. The data are from a study of T cells in localized non-small cell lung cancer (dated by TCRdb to the early 2020s). In the study overall: The study analyzed T cell repertoires of about 230 early-stage NSCLC patients, comparing tumors and uninvolved tumor-adjacent lungs. All 220 or so NSCLC patients in the cohort were treatment-naive and had localized lung tumors that were resected. NSCLC patients had a mean age of roughly 66 years, and approximately 140 were male and some 98 female.

Measured from the cysteine to the phenylalanine, the CDR3 is 15 residues long. Of the read, only the CDR3 DNA is kept; its 45 bases are in frame from base 1. The germline V gene yields SGHVS for CDR1 and FNYEAQ for CDR2. V lost 1 base and J lost 5 bases; the stretch between them is 14 bases long. The immunoSEQ Assay was used to sequence TCR beta CDR3 regions from DNA. Per the source publication's procedure: To compute T cell density, TCR beta template counts were normalized to usable DNA, which was estimated by amplifying housekeeping genes. Richness was estimated using the preseqR package, with extrapolation to 400,000 templates for PBMC samples and to 120,000 templates for tissue samples. Clonality was calculated as one minus Pielou's evenness. To identify tissue-enriched TCRs, differential abundance testing was run on productive amino-acid clonotypes with a minimum total count of 5 and an alpha of 0.1. Repertoire overlap between compartments was quantified with the Jaccard Index and Morisita Overlap Index. TCR beta CDR3s were clustered by GLIPH together with public tetramer-defined viral CDR3s, and at least three viral sequences plus V-gene enrichment were required for viral motifs. The clones in this table, taken by TCRdb from immuneACCESS, are in-frame only. Not every clone is retained; where verified, under half of the shortfall comes from an unresolved V gene, and the cause of the rest is unknown. V, J and clone size are those of that table, while D and trimming were read from the DNA. In all, the sample holds about 54,000 clones, and around 81% of those were seen once. Less than 20% of the sample rests with the top ten.

At diagnosis, tumor, uninvolved tumor-adjacent lung and peripheral blood were collected and then preserved as a mix of FFPE and fresh-frozen material. Blood samples were analyzed as peripheral blood mononuclear cells for TCR repertoire profiling. Study-wide findings and limitations: Uninvolved tumor-adjacent lung showed the highest T cell clonality, higher than tumor, which suggests more focused antigenic responses in the adjacent lung. Because the study design was exploratory, TCR variables were selected using unadjusted p-values without false-discovery rate correction. A median of around 60 of the top 100 tumor clones turned up in the paired uninvolved adjacent lung, and 25 to 30 of those clones also ranked among the top 100 of that same adjacent lung. Because multi-region sequencing of the tumors was not done, intratumor heterogeneity could not be ruled out. Higher blood T cell density associated with longer overall survival, while higher adjacent-lung clonality associated with shorter survival.

This sequence uses TRBV7-6 and TRBJ2-5; no D gene is confidently identified. The sequence was collected from an older female donor with stage II squamous cell lung carcinoma. Here the sequenced sample was peripheral blood, taken before any cancer treatment. The CDR3 here reads CASSLGAAPRETQYF. The nucleotides read TGTGCCAGCAGCTTAGGCGCTGCCCCGAGGGAGACCCAGTACTTC.